The T cell receptor (beta chain) under discussion was sequenced for a study of T cells in Graves' hyperthyroidism and ophthalmopathy. General study results and limits: Blood held most thyroid clonotypes expanded above 0.001 frequency. Onset of ophthalmopathy came a median roughly 6.4 months after the model predicted it. By a 13 V-J model, ophthalmopathy was set apart from stable hyperthyroidism.

Regions amplified from RNA transcripts were the TCR beta CDR3 regions. The HTBI primer set served for first-round RT-PCR of the TCR CDR3. Via MiXCR, TCRdb re-called the multiplex PCR reads, giving one row per CDR3 protein. The table records 300,000 to 400,000 distinct CDR3 sequences, about 14% of them present only once. A NOSPECS grade of at least 4, a Clinical Activity Score of at least 3 and duration under 3 months were recorded in ophthalmopathy patients. This clonotype was seen repeatedly, ten times or more. Antigen unknown. Sequences were obtained from blood. This receptor was obtained from a woman in her twenties or thirties with Graves' ophthalmopathy.

CDR3: CASSEGWGSTNTGELFF. In nucleotides, the CDR3 is TGTGCCAGCAGTGAAGGGTGGGGCTCCACGAACACCGGGGAGCTGTTTTTT. V and J are TRBV6-1 and TRBJ2-2; the D gene is possibly TRBD1 (5 bases). CDR1 and CDR2 (germline): MNHNS, SASEGT. CDR3 size: 17 residues. V was cut by 1 base and J by 0 bases, with 12 bases left in between.